The clone carrying this TCR beta chain occurred a few times. This sample is drawn from a study of blood T cell repertoires in COVID-19. Only in-frame clones appear in the TCRdb table, and some are missing; sequencing was by immunoSEQ multiplex PCR. The table has about 30,000 clones, about 90% seen once. The J segment lost 5 bases and the V segment lost 7 bases, leaving 5 bases of the junction unmatched. The CDR3 runs 13 residues. In germline, CDR1 is SNHLY, CDR2 FYNNEI. Source material: peripheral blood. The sequence came from a man in his 60s with active COVID-19. The chain has TRBV2 and TRBJ1-5; TRBD1 matches at 7 bases. Written as DNA, the CDR3 is TGTGCCAGCACTAGACAGGGCGATCAGCCCCAGCATTTT. Translating it yields CASTRQGDQPQHF.